A single sample is the source of the 21 T cell receptor beta chains below, sequenced in a study of T-cell reconstitution after alpha-beta-depleted transplantation in children. Preparation of the TCRbeta library used unique molecular identifiers. TCRdb re-called the PCR reads with MiXCR, one entry per CDR3 protein. This table holds about 600,000 distinct CDR3 sequences, 13% found once. Here the sequenced sample was PBMCs, mostly from graft donor cells, taken 360 days after TCRalphabeta/CD19-depleted stem cell transplant. The receptor set was obtained from a male patient younger than 18 who had a stem cell transplant for acute myeloid leukemia, so the T cells may come from the graft donor.

In regard to this clonotype: A much larger clonotype is one base distant, so this may be a read error. V gene TRBV12-3 or TRBV12-4 combines with J gene TRBJ2-1; 7 bases are a match to TRBD2. V lost 2 bases to trimming and J lost 0 bases; unmatched junction nucleotides: 16. CDR3 length: 20 amino acids. For the CDR3, the DNA is TGTGCCAGCAGTTTAATTTTGCTACGAGGGAGGGGAAGCTCCTACAATGAGCAGTTCTTC. The encoded protein is CASSLILLRGRGSSYNEQFF.

The rearrangement joins TRBV13 to TRBJ2-7; 10 bases line up with TRBD2. V gave up 0 bases and J gave up 4 bases; unmatched junction bases: 6. CDR3 length equals 16 residues. Germline V gene sequence: CDR1 PRHDT, CDR2 FYEKMQ (reference sequence). DNA of the CDR3: TGTGCCAGCAGCTTAGGACCTAGCGGGAGTGGTTACGAGCAGTACTTC. Translation gives CASSLGPSGSGYEQYF. Drawing the rest from reference TRBV13 and TRBJ2-7, the complete variable domain is AAGVIQSPRHLIKEKRETATLKCYPIPRHDTVYWYQQGPGQDPQFLISFYEKMQSDKGSIPDRFSAQQFSDYHSELNMSSLELGDSALYFCASSLGPSGSGYEQYFGPGTRLTVT.

This chain joins TRBV20-1 and TRBJ1-6; D may be TRBD1 (5 bases). The CDR3 totals 16 residues. Germline CDR1 DFQATT, CDR2 SNEGSKA (reference sequence). V was pared by 1 base and J by 1 base, with 11 bases between. The chain's CDR3 is CSARGGELSYNSPLHF. The CDR3 DNA sequence: TGCAGTGCTAGAGGGGGGGAACTTTCCTATAATTCACCCCTCCACTTT.

The chain joins TRBV6-1 to TRBJ1-1; the D gene is possibly TRBD1 (6 bases). The germline CDR1 and CDR2 sequences are MNHNS and SASEGT. Deletions cut 6 bases from V and 3 bases from J, with 14 bases between. The CDR3 contains 14 residues. The CDR3 loop is CASRRRGAYTEAFF. Written as DNA, the CDR3 is TGTGCCAGCAGAAGGCGGGGGGCATACACTGAAGCTTTCTTT.

At least ten counts were recorded for this clonotype. The genes are TRBV12-3 or TRBV12-4 and TRBJ2-1; 11 bases map to TRBD2. The ends lost 5 bases at V and 10 bases at J; junction bases unmatched: 10. The CDR3 covers 15 residues. The CDR3 DNA is TGTGCCAGCAGTATCCCGGGACTAGCGGACCGAGAGCAGTTCTTC. Translated, it gives CASSIPGLADREQFF.

This clonotype has at least ten counts. The chain joins TRBV20-1 to TRBJ2-3; TRBD2 agrees at 8 bases. The CDR3 contains 16 residues. With V trimmed by 3 bases and J by 0 bases, 8 bases remained unmatched. Germline CDR1 and CDR2: DFQATT and SNEGSKA (reference sequence). This chain's CDR3 is CSARVGSGTSTDTQYF. In nucleotides, the CDR3 is TGCAGTGCTAGGGTGGGTAGCGGGACTAGCACAGATACGCAGTATTTT.

This clonotype has at least ten counts. The chain carries TRBV29-1 and TRBJ2-7, with 8 bases identical to TRBD1. V dropped 4 bases and J dropped 5; count of bases not matched to a gene: 10. Germline-derived CDR1 and CDR2 are SQVTM and ANQGSEA. CDR3 length equals 14 residues. In DNA, the CDR3 is TGCAGCGTTGTTAGGACAGGGACTGTGCACGAGCAGTACTTC. Encoded protein: CSVVRTGTVHEQYF.

The chain links TRBV28 to TRBJ2-7; D assignment may be TRBD1 or TRBD2 (5 bases each). The CDR3 sequence is 14 residues long. V was cut by 6 bases and J by 9 bases, with 21 bases left in between. Germline values: CDR1 MDHEN, CDR2 SYDVKM. The CDR3: CASRNPFTGTGQYF. CDR3 sequence (DNA): TGTGCCAGCAGAAATCCCTTCACCGGGACGGGGCAGTACTTC. Looking up the rest from reference TRBV28 and TRBJ2-7 gives the full variable domain: DVKVTQSSRYLVKRTGEKVFLECVQDMDHENMFWYRQDPGLGLRLIYFSYDVKMKEKGDIPEGYSVSREKKERFSLILESASTNQTSMYLCASRNPFTGTGQYFGPGTRLTVT.

At least ten counts were recorded for this clonotype. This chain connects TRBV18 to TRBJ1-1; D unresolved. Germline V gives CDR1 KGHSH, CDR2 LQKENI. V lost 2 bases and J 3 bases, leaving 16 bases between the germline ends. This CDR3 is built from 16 residues. The CDR3 region is CASSPRWAGDHTEAFF. In DNA, the CDR3 is TGTGCCAGCTCACCAAGATGGGCAGGAGACCACACTGAAGCTTTCTTT. Filled out from reference TRBV18 and TRBJ1-1, the complete variable domain reads NAGVMQNPRHLVRRRGQEARLRCSPMKGHSHVYWYRQLPEEGLKFMVYLQKENIIDESGMPKERFSAEFPKEGPSILRIQQVVRGDSAAYFCASSPRWAGDHTEAFFGQGTRLTVV.

This clonotype was observed a few times. The chain is built from TRBV5-1 and TRBJ2-4; weak D call: TRBD1 (6 bases). Germline CDR1 reads SGHRS; CDR2 reads YFSETQ. Trimming left V 4 bases short and J 3 bases short, with 11 bases between. The CDR3 contains 14 residues. The CDR3 sequence is CASSPTGFKNIQYF. The CDR3 DNA reads TGCGCCAGCAGCCCAACAGGGTTCAAAAACATTCAGTACTTC.

Ten or more counts support this clonotype. CDR3 sequence reads: CASSLAEGSTGGYTF. The DNA for the CDR3 is TGCGCCAGCAGCTTGGCGGAGGGAAGTACAGGTGGCTACACCTTC. This chain connects TRBV5-1 to TRBJ1-2; a possible D gene is TRBD1 (5 bases). Deletions cut 0 bases from V and 7 bases from J, with 16 bases between. The CDR3 loop spans 15 amino acids. Per the germline V gene, CDR1 is SGHRS and CDR2 is YFSETQ.

J is TRBJ2-5 and V is TRBV20-1; TRBD2 agrees at 11 bases. Germline V gene sequence: CDR1 DFQATT, CDR2 SNEGSKA (reference sequence). This CDR3 is 13 amino acids long. This CDR3 is CSPGLAGRETQYF. The DNA for the CDR3 is TGCAGCCCCGGACTAGCGGGTAGAGAGACCCAGTACTTC.

The table lists this clonotype with many counts. The chain has TRBV12-3 or TRBV12-4 and TRBJ1-5; 7 bases fit TRBD1. Trimming took 6 bases from V and 5 from J; bases not matched to a gene: 4. The CDR3 consists of 13 residues. The CDR3: CASRDTGDQPQHF. The CDR3 DNA is TGTGCCAGCAGAGACACAGGGGATCAGCCCCAGCATTTT.

This clonotype has more than one count but fewer than ten. The chain recombines TRBV5-1 with TRBJ2-7; the match to TRBD2 covers 14 bases. The CDR3 runs to 19 residues. Unmatched junction bases numbered 14, after V lost 2 bases and J lost 4 bases. Germline V gene sequence: CDR1 SGHRS, CDR2 YFSETQ. CDR3 bases: TGCGCCAGCAGCTTCCCACCGGGACTAGCGGGAGTGCGTCGATACGAGCAGTACTTC. This translates into CASSFPPGLAGVRRYEQYF.

This clonotype was picked up many times. This chain connects TRBV28 to TRBJ2-1; a possible D gene is TRBD2 (5 bases). With 5 bases removed from V and 8 bases from J, the gap between germline ends came to 16 bases. The CDR3 extends over 14 amino acids. Germline V gene sequence: CDR1 MDHEN, CDR2 SYDVKM. The CDR3 DNA sequence: TGTGCCAGCAGTCTCAGGTTCCACGGGGATGAGCAGTTCTTC. Its translation is CASSLRFHGDEQFF.

This clonotype came up a few times. This chain joins TRBV7-4 and TRBJ2-7; the match to TRBD1 covers 8 bases. There are 16 residues in the CDR3. Germline trimming cut 0 bases from V and 2 bases from J; bases unmatched to any gene: 6. Germline CDR1 reads SGHVT; CDR2 reads SQSDAQ. CDR3 amino acids: CASSLARTGRTYEQYF. CDR3 DNA sequence: TGTGCCAGCAGCTTAGCCCGGACAGGGCGTACCTACGAGCAGTACTTC.

The V and J genes are TRBV29-1 and TRBJ2-7, with 8 bases fitting TRBD2. Per germline, CDR1 SQVTM and CDR2 ANQGSEA. V shed 7 bases, J shed 0 bases, and the junction held 8 bases outside the gene matches. This CDR3 has 14 residues. This CDR3 is CSAGEAGASYEQYF. The CDR3 nucleotides are TGCAGCGCAGGAGAAGCGGGGGCCTCCTACGAGCAGTACTTC.

Turning to this clonotype: This may stem from a read error, because a much larger clone lies one nucleotide away. Because the CDR3 is missing its conserved closing phenylalanine or tryptophan, this is likely a read error. The J gene is TRBJ2-3, the V gene TRBV6-1; 10 nucleotides agree with TRBD2. Unmatched junction bases numbered 5, after V lost 8 bases and J lost 0 bases. The CDR3 is 15 amino acids. CDR1 MNHNS and CDR2 SASEGT come from the germline V gene. In nucleotides, the CDR3 is TGTGCCAGCGGCCTGACTAGCGGGAGCACAGATACGCAGTATTAT. Amino acids: CASGLTSGSTDTQYY.

The V and J genes are TRBV7-3 and TRBJ2-1; TRBD1 matches at 7 bases. V lost 4 bases, J lost 5 bases, and 11 bases stayed unmatched. Germline V gene lookup returns CDR1 SGHTA and CDR2 FQGTGA. The CDR3 has 16 residues. CDR3 amino acids: CASSSSPGQLHNEQFF. In DNA, the CDR3 is TGTGCCAGCAGCTCCTCACCGGGACAGCTACACAATGAGCAGTTCTTC.

V gene TRBV5-1 combines with J gene TRBJ2-1, with TRBD2 matching over 8 bases. This CDR3 contains 16 residues. V trimming: 0 bases; J trimming: 8 bases; junction bases outside the gene matches: 10. The V gene's germline CDR1 is SGHRS and CDR2 YFSETQ. The DNA of the CDR3 is TGCGCCAGCAGCTTGGGCCACCTGACTAGCGACGATGAGCAGTTCTTC. Protein: CASSLGHLTSDDEQFF.

This clonotype showed up just a few times. This sequence joins TRBV6-2 or TRBV6-3 and TRBJ2-5; D is unclear. The CDR3 consists of 15 residues. Trimming took off 4 bases at V and 4 bases at J, with 16 bases between the two ends. CDR1 and CDR2 from the germline V gene are MNHEY and SVGEGT. The CDR3 nucleotides read TGTGCCAGCAGTTCCGCGTTTCCACCGGGAGAGACCCAGTACTTC. Its translation is CASSSAFPPGETQYF.